The 25 T cell receptor beta chains below come from one sample, sequenced in a study of cytomegalovirus exposure and HLA in healthy donors. A multiplex PCR was run with 60 Vbeta primers and 13 Jbeta primers. This table comes from immunoSEQ multiplex PCR, and its TCRdb copy is limited to in-frame clones, with some not included. The table records 140,000 to 150,000 clones, roughly 72% of them present only once. Sequences were obtained from PBMCs. These receptors originate from a middle-aged man in good health and CMV-seronegative.

This clone showed up just a few times. This chain uses TRBV10-3 with TRBJ2-4; no reliable D call. CDR1 and CDR2 (germline): ENHRY, SYGVKD. CDR3 length equals 18 residues. Trimming left V 0 bases short and J 0 bases short, with 15 bases between. CDR3 DNA: TGTGCCATCAGTGAGTCGGTCGGTCGACAACTAGCCAAAAACATTCAGTACTTC. Translation: CAISESVGRQLAKNIQYF.

This rearrangement joins TRBV11-2 to TRBJ2-7; 7 bases align to TRBD1. Germline values: CDR1 SGHAT, CDR2 FQNNGV. V shed 4 bases, J shed 5 bases, and the junction held 8 bases outside the gene matches. The CDR3 is 14 residues long. CDR3 sequence reads: CASSSTGNVDEQYF. CDR3 nucleotides: TGTGCCAGCAGCTCGACAGGGAACGTCGACGAGCAGTACTTC. The whole variable domain, remainder taken from reference TRBV11-2 and TRBJ2-7, is EAGVAQSPRYKIIEKRQSVAFWCNPISGHATLYWYQQILGQGPKLLIQFQNNGVVDDSQLPKDRFSAERLKGVDSTLKIQPAKLEDSAVYLCASSSTGNVDEQYFGPGTRLTVT.

The chain couples TRBV18 to TRBJ1-4; tentatively, D is TRBD1 (5 bases). The germline V gene encodes CDR1 KGHSH and CDR2 LQKENI. V gave up 3 bases and J gave up 6 bases, with 11 bases separating them. The length of the CDR3 is 14 residues. The CDR3, as DNA: TGTGCCAGCTCACCCGGGGGTGAGGATGAAAAACTGTTTTTT. It specifies CASSPGGEDEKLFF.

This chain connects TRBV27 to TRBJ2-3; the match to TRBD2 covers 7 bases. The CDR3 consists of 16 residues. Looked up from germline, CDR1 is MNHEY and CDR2 is SMNVEV (reference sequence). The V and J ends lost 9 bases and 0 bases, in that order; junction bases with no gene match: 12. The CDR3 sequence is CASHAGLTTSTDTQYF. The CDR3, as DNA: TGTGCCAGTCACGCGGGACTAACCACTAGCACAGATACGCAGTATTTT.

This clone appeared a few times. This chain links TRBV19 with TRBJ2-1; D may be TRBD2 (7 bases). Trimming removed 1 base from V and 5 bases from J, with 15 bases in between. In germline, CDR1 is LNHDA, CDR2 SQIVND (reference sequence). This CDR3 region has 16 residues. CDR3 protein: CASSIVAGATDNEQFF. CDR3 bases: TGTGCCAGTAGTATAGTGGCGGGGGCGACGGACAATGAGCAGTTCTTC.

The chain employs TRBV2 and TRBJ2-7; possibly TRBD2 for D (5 bases). The germline V gene encodes CDR1 SNHLY and CDR2 FYNNEI. This CDR3 spans 13 amino acids. V dropped 1 base and J dropped 3 bases, with 7 bases sitting between them. The CDR3 nucleotides are TGTGCCAGCAGTGAAGTTAGCGACTACGAGCAGTACTTC. The encoded protein is CASSEVSDYEQYF.

This clone is a singleton in its sample. V is TRBV4-1 and J is TRBJ1-5, with a tentative D call TRBD1 (5 bases). Between the trimmed V and J ends, which lost 1 base and 6 bases, there was a span of 10 bases. CDR3 length: 14 amino acids. The germline V gene has CDR1 MGHRA and CDR2 YSYEKL. The CDR3 is CASSQVVGPQPQHF. CDR3 DNA: TGCGCCAGCAGCCAAGTGGTGGGGCCTCAGCCCCAGCATTTT.

This sequence joins TRBV7-2 and TRBJ2-1; TRBD1 matches at 7 bases. After removal of 2 bases from V and 2 bases from J, the junction contained 3 bases not matched to a gene. The CDR3 totals 15 residues. CDR1 SGHTA and CDR2 FQGNSA come from the germline V gene. The CDR3 nucleotides are TGTGCCAGCAGCTTACGGGACAGCCCCTACAATGAGCAGTTCTTC. This gives the protein CASSLRDSPYNEQFF.

The chain combines TRBV4-3 with TRBJ2-3; D is possibly TRBD2 (6 bases). The CDR3 sequence is 13 residues long. Deletions cut 6 bases from V and 2 bases from J, with 9 bases between. Per germline, CDR1 LGHNA and CDR2 YSLEER. DNA for the CDR3: TGCGCCAGCAGTCGGGACTTCACAGATACGCAGTATTTT. Its translation is CASSRDFTDTQYF.

This clone was seen only once. The chain is built from TRBV4-1 and TRBJ2-1, with 9 bases identical to TRBD2. The V and J ends lost 4 bases and 10 bases, in that order; junction bases with no gene match: 11. The CDR3 has 15 residues. Germline CDR1 MGHRA, CDR2 YSYEKL. Here the CDR3 reads CASSLRLAVRLEQFF. The CDR3, as DNA: TGCGCCAGCAGCCTCCGACTAGCGGTCAGGTTGGAGCAGTTCTTC.

Only one count was recorded for this clone. The gene calls are TRBV19 and TRBJ2-7, with 8 bases fitting TRBD1. Losses at the gene ends were 4 bases for V and 0 bases for J; bases not matched to a gene: 2. CDR3 length: 14 residues. The germline V gene encodes CDR1 LNHDA and CDR2 SQIVND (reference sequence). CDR3 nucleotides: TGTGCCAGTAGTAACAGGGGGAACTCCTACGAGCAGTACTTC. It codes for CASSNRGNSYEQYF.

The CDR3 loop is CASRRLALWEDTQYF. CDR3 nucleotide sequence: TGTGCCAGCAGAAGACTAGCCCTTTGGGAGGATACGCAGTATTTT. The chain has TRBV6-1 and TRBJ2-3; 7 bases align to TRBD2. J lost 6 bases, V lost 6 bases, and 12 bases had no gene match. Germline CDR1 MNHNS, CDR2 SASEGT. The CDR3 contains 15 residues.

The rearrangement links TRBV28 to TRBJ2-7; 8 bases agree with TRBD2. The CDR3 consists of 16 residues. The germline V gene encodes CDR1 MDHEN and CDR2 SYDVKM. The J segment lost 2 bases and the V segment lost 0 bases, leaving 6 bases of the junction unmatched. The CDR3 sequence is CASSLWSSGVTYEQYF. The CDR3 bases are TGTGCCAGCAGTTTATGGAGTAGCGGGGTTACCTACGAGCAGTACTTC.

The chain links TRBV6-6 to TRBJ2-3, with D perhaps matching TRBD1 (5 bases). The CDR3 runs 14 residues. Germline V gene data show CDR1 as MNHNY and CDR2 as SVGAGI (reference sequence). The ends were cut back, 10 bases at V and 6 bases at J, with 20 bases in the middle. The CDR3 nucleotides read TGTGCCACCAGGACGGAAATCTGGGGCGATACGCAGTATTTT. This translates into CATRTEIWGDTQYF.

In this sample, this clone turned up a few times. V is TRBV27 and J is TRBJ2-7; D is ambiguous. Germline V gives CDR1 MNHEY, CDR2 SMNVEV (reference sequence). Trimming left V 2 bases short and J 0 bases short, with 5 bases between. The length of the CDR3 is 13 residues. The CDR3 spells CASSLVSSYEQYF. The CDR3 coding sequence is TGTGCCAGCAGTTTAGTGAGCTCCTACGAGCAGTACTTC.

In this sample, this clone turned up a few times. The CDR3 DNA is TGTGCCAGTAGTATCCCCGGGACAGCTTCCTACGAGCAGTACTTC. Its protein is CASSIPGTASYEQYF. The chain carries TRBV19 and TRBJ2-7; 7 bases fit TRBD1. From germline, CDR1 is LNHDA and CDR2 SQIVND (reference sequence). Losses at the gene ends were 3 bases for V and 1 base for J; bases not matched to a gene: 6. The CDR3 is 15 amino acids.

In DNA, the CDR3 is TGTGCCAGCAGCCTGACGGGGGGAAACACTGAAGCTTTCTTT. This translates into CASSLTGGNTEAFF. The chain carries TRBV7-9 and TRBJ1-1; D is possibly TRBD1 (5 bases). Germline V gene lookup returns CDR1 SEHNR and CDR2 FQNEAQ (reference sequence). The CDR3 runs to 14 residues. The V end was cut by 5 bases, the J end by 2 bases, with 12 bases between.

The chain recombines TRBV5-4 with TRBJ1-1, with D possibly TRBD1 on 6 matching bases. V lost 4 bases and J lost 1, with 11 bases in between. CDR1 and CDR2 (germline): SGHNT, YYREEE (reference sequence). This CDR3 spans 14 amino acids. This CDR3 reads CASSVARGNTEAFF. As DNA, the CDR3 is TGTGCCAGCAGCGTGGCCAGGGGGAACACTGAAGCTTTCTTT.

About this clone itself: Additional DNA sequences in this sample encode the identical CDR3. DNA for the CDR3: TGCGCCAGCAGTTCTGGGACAGGGTACACAGATACGCAGTATTTT. It codes for CASSSGTGYTDTQYF. This chain joins TRBV5-1 and TRBJ2-3; TRBD1 aligns across 9 bases. Per germline, CDR1 SGHRS and CDR2 YFSETQ. The CDR3 loop spans 15 amino acids. Losses at the gene ends were 5 bases for V and 2 bases for J; bases not matched to a gene: 6.

The rearrangement links TRBV18 to TRBJ1-3; TRBD1 might be the D (6 bases). The ends were cut back, 1 base at V and 0 bases at J, with 10 bases in the middle. This CDR3 region has 16 residues. Per germline, CDR1 KGHSH and CDR2 LQKENI. The CDR3 spells CASSPQQGDSGNTIYF. The DNA for the CDR3 is TGTGCCAGCTCACCACAACAGGGCGACTCTGGAAACACCATATATTTT.

The chain links TRBV7-6 to TRBJ2-7, with 8 bases fitting TRBD1. V was clipped by 5 bases and J by 4 bases; unmatched bases: 4. The CDR3 consists of 13 residues. In germline, CDR1 is SGHVS, CDR2 FNYEAQ. The CDR3 sequence: CASSRGQGYEQYF. As DNA, the CDR3 is TGTGCCAGCAGCCGAGGACAGGGTTACGAGCAGTACTTC. The complete variable domain, with remaining parts taken from reference TRBV7-6 and TRBJ2-7, reads GAGVSQSPRYKVTKRGQDVALRCDPISGHVSLYWYRQALGQGPEFLTYFNYEAQQDKSGLPNDRFSAERPEGSISTLTIQRTEQRDSAMYRCASSRGQGYEQYFGPGTRLTVT.

This clone was observed once. The CDR3 bases are TGTGCCAGCAGTTTATTGGCCTCTGGAAACACCATATATTTT. Translation gives CASSLLASGNTIYF. The V call is TRBV28, the J call TRBJ1-3; D is ambiguous. The CDR3 extends over 14 amino acids. In germline, CDR1 is MDHEN, CDR2 SYDVKM. Trimming took off 1 base at V and 0 bases at J, with 4 bases between the two ends.

The chain employs TRBV2 and TRBJ1-2; a possible D gene is TRBD1 (5 bases). Trimming stripped 3 bases from V and 8 bases from J, with 10 bases between. CDR1 SNHLY and CDR2 FYNNEI come from the germline V gene. The CDR3 has 12 residues. The CDR3 here is CASSEEGAGYTF. For the CDR3, the DNA is TGTGCCAGCAGTGAGGAAGGGGCGGGCTACACCTTC.

This clone was counted a single time. The CDR3 DNA follows: TGTGCCAGCTCACCCAGAGGGCAGAATGAAAAACTGTTTTTT. The encoded protein is CASSPRGQNEKLFF. The chain joins TRBV18 to TRBJ1-4; no clear D gene. Germline loops: CDR1 KGHSH, CDR2 LQKENI. V lost 3 bases and J 5 bases, leaving 10 bases between the germline ends. The CDR3 consists of 14 residues. The full variable domain, its missing parts supplied by reference TRBV18 and TRBJ1-4, is NAGVMQNPRHLVRRRGQEARLRCSPMKGHSHVYWYRQLPEEGLKFMVYLQKENIIDESGMPKERFSAEFPKEGPSILRIQQVVRGDSAAYFCASSPRGQNEKLFFGSGTQLSVL.

This clone was found once. The rearrangement links TRBV11-2 to TRBJ2-3; 9 nucleotides align to TRBD1. Germline V CDR1 and CDR2: SGHAT, FQNNGV. Germline trimming cut 5 bases from V and 4 bases from J; bases unmatched to any gene: 7. This CDR3 has 15 amino acids. The CDR3, as DNA: TGTGCCAGCAGCGTACAGGGGGCGTTCGCAGATACGCAGTATTTT. Translated: CASSVQGAFADTQYF.